This TCR beta chain originates from a study of T cell changes during pregnancy in multiple sclerosis. The data were produced by immunoSEQ multiplex PCR, yet TCRdb's version contains in-frame clones alone and is incomplete. The data show 35,000 or so clones, about 90% seen once. As to this clone: At one boundary the junction diverges from the germline segment, which might be a read error.

Germline CDR1 reads MDHEN; CDR2 reads SYDVKM. The CDR3 length is 16 residues. The chain has TRBV28 and TRBJ2-3; TRBD2 aligns across 9 bases. This receptor was taken from a female donor in good health, enrolled as a control in a pregnancy study. This material consisted of CD4+ T cells from peripheral blood mononuclear cells, taken in the third trimester of pregnancy. CDR3 protein: CASSLSSGTARRYREF. CDR3 sequence (DNA): TGTGCCAGCAGTTTGTCTAGCGGGACCGCCAGAAGATATAGAGAATTT.